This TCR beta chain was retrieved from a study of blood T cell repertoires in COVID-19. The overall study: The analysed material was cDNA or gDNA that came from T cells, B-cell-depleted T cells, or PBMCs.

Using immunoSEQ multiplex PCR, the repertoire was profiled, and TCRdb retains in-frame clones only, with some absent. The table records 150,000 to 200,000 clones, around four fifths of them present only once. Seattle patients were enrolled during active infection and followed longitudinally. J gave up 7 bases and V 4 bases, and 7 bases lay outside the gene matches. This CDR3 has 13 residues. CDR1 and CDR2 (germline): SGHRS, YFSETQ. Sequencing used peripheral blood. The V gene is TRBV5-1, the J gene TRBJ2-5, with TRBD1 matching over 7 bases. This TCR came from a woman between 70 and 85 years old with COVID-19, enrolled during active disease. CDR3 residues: CASSLGQVWTQYF. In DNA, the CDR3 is TGCGCCAGCAGCCTAGGACAGGTTTGGACCCAGTACTTC.